This T cell receptor beta chain was sequenced during a study of response to subunit inactivated influenza vaccine. General study points: Authors suggested each seasonal influenza vaccination recruits few new T cells.

Trimming left V 6 bases short and J 4 bases short, with 18 bases between. The length of the CDR3 is 15 residues. One entry per CDR3 protein, called by TCRdb with MiXCR from the RT-PCR reads. The table shows 280,000 or so distinct CDR3 sequences, with around a fifth occurring only once. Points on this clonotype: Its antigen is undetermined. Likely a read error: the CDR3 ends without its conserved phenylalanine or tryptophan.

This receptor was obtained from a man in his fifties or sixties who received an inactivated influenza vaccine. The chain joins TRBV12-3 or TRBV12-4 to TRBJ1-1; D unclear. The sample here was PBMCs from blood, taken less than 22 months after vaccination. The CDR3 protein is CASSPPGRASTEAFL. Here the CDR3 DNA reads TGTGCCAGCAGCCCCCCTGGCCGGGCCAGCACTGAAGCTTTCCTT.